Listed here are 13 T cell receptor beta chains from one sample, sequenced in a study of cytomegalovirus exposure and HLA in healthy donors. TCRdb's copy holds only in-frame clones and misses some; the assay was immunoSEQ multiplex PCR. The table has 150,000 to 250,000 clones, 80% to 85% seen once. The sequencing input was PBMCs. These TCRs come from a woman aged 25 to 39 in good health and CMV-seronegative.

This clone was picked up a small number of times. V gene TRBV6-5 combines with J gene TRBJ2-7, with 7 bases that match TRBD1. J lost 0 bases, V lost 7 bases, and 9 bases had no gene match. This CDR3 contains 15 residues. In germline, CDR1 is MNHEY, CDR2 SVGAGI. The CDR3 here is CASTRTGTASYEQYF. DNA for the CDR3: TGTGCCAGCACTCGCACCGGGACAGCCTCCTACGAGCAGTACTTC.

This chain connects TRBV18 to TRBJ2-7; 9 bases match TRBD1. The CDR3 is made up of 14 amino acids. V dropped 3 bases and J dropped 5; count of bases not matched to a gene: 5. Germline-derived CDR1 and CDR2 are KGHSH and LQKENI. The CDR3 here is CASSPIGDRDEQYF. The CDR3 DNA follows: TGTGCCAGCTCACCGATTGGGGACAGGGACGAGCAGTACTTC.

The V and J genes are TRBV9 and TRBJ1-2, with D tentatively TRBD1 (6 bases). There are 14 residues in the CDR3. The V end was cut by 3 bases, the J end by 4 bases, with 13 bases between. Looked up from germline, CDR1 is SGDLS and CDR2 is YYNGEE. DNA for the CDR3: TGTGCCAGCAGCGCCTCGACAGGAACCTATGGCTACACCTTC. It specifies CASSASTGTYGYTF.

The chain uses TRBV5-1 and TRBJ2-2; the D gene is possibly TRBD2 (5 bases). This CDR3 contains 16 residues. With 2 bases removed from V and 2 bases from J, the gap between germline ends came to 13 bases. The germline V gene encodes CDR1 SGHRS and CDR2 YFSETQ. As DNA, the CDR3 is TGCGCCAGCAGCTTAGAGACTACCTCCAACACCGGGGAGCTGTTTTTT. This codes for CASSLETTSNTGELFF.

V and J are TRBV5-6 and TRBJ2-3; 9 bases agree with TRBD1. J lost 5 bases, V lost 3 bases, and 4 bases had no gene match. The V gene's germline CDR1 is SGHDT and CDR2 YYEEEE. The CDR3 is 14 residues long. As DNA, the CDR3 is TGTGCCAGCAGCTCCACAGGGGGCCAAGATACGCAGTATTTT. Translated: CASSSTGGQDTQYF.

V usage is TRBV18 and J usage is TRBJ2-7, with D uncertain. Germline-derived CDR1 and CDR2 are KGHSH and LQKENI. This CDR3 is 14 amino acids long. Trimming took off 2 bases at V and 3 bases at J, with 11 bases between the two ends. The CDR3 protein is CASSPSSTDYEQYF. The CDR3 coding sequence is TGTGCCAGCTCACCATCGTCAACAGACTACGAGCAGTACTTC.

V and J are TRBV6-1 and TRBJ1-2; no reliable D call. The length of the CDR3 is 15 residues. The ends were cut back, 1 base at V and 6 bases at J, with 15 bases in the middle. Germline CDR1 and CDR2: MNHNS and SASEGT. CDR3 sequence reads: CASSEGGNPWNGYTF. The CDR3 DNA sequence: TGTGCCAGCAGTGAAGGAGGGAACCCCTGGAATGGCTACACCTTC.

This chain joins TRBV2 and TRBJ2-7; D is possibly TRBD1 (6 bases). The germline V and J ends were trimmed by 6 bases and 4 bases, with 13 bases remaining between them. The CDR3 contains 13 residues. Germline V gene sequence: CDR1 SNHLY, CDR2 FYNNEI. Here the CDR3 DNA reads TGTGCCAGCAGGGGAAGACAGGTATACGAGCAGTACTTC. It yields the protein CASRGRQVYEQYF.

The V gene is TRBV30, the J gene TRBJ2-7; tentative D call: TRBD1 (6 bases). The CDR3 is made up of 12 amino acids. Looked up from germline, CDR1 is GTSNPN and CDR2 is SVGIG (reference sequence). Deletions cut 5 bases from V and 2 bases from J, with 10 bases between. CDR3 amino acids: CAWQDRAYEQYF. CDR3 nucleotides: TGTGCCTGGCAGGACAGAGCCTACGAGCAGTACTTC.

In this sample, this clone turned up once. The chain couples TRBV15 to TRBJ2-1, with a tentative D call TRBD2 (7 bases). The CDR3 sequence is 15 residues long. Germline V gene sequence: CDR1 LNHNV, CDR2 YYDKDF (reference sequence). CDR3 coding DNA: TGTGCGACGGGGGGCTCGATGCGGTCCTACAATGAGCAGTTCTTC. Its protein is CATGGSMRSYNEQFF.

The chain couples TRBV4-1 to TRBJ2-7; 7 bases map to TRBD2. V shed 0 bases, J shed 3 bases, and the junction held 8 bases outside the gene matches. This CDR3 has 16 residues. In germline, CDR1 is MGHRA, CDR2 YSYEKL. The CDR3 region is CASSQEGSLAVYEQYF. The CDR3 DNA reads as TGCGCCAGCAGCCAAGAAGGGAGCCTAGCGGTCTACGAGCAGTACTTC.

The rearrangement uses TRBV6-1 and TRBJ1-5; maybe TRBD1 (5 bases). Germline V gene lookup returns CDR1 MNHNS and CDR2 SASEGT. The germline V and J ends were trimmed by 2 bases and 3 bases, with 11 bases remaining between them. The CDR3 extends over 15 amino acids. CDR3: CASSEFGGSNQPQHF. Here the CDR3 DNA reads TGTGCCAGCAGTGAATTTGGGGGGTCCAATCAGCCCCAGCATTTT.

The rearrangement joins TRBV6-1 to TRBJ2-7; TRBD2 is a possible D gene (5 bases). CDR1 is MNHNS and CDR2 is SASEGT in the germline V gene. This CDR3 has 14 residues. Trimming cost V 3 bases and J 2 bases, with 11 bases left between them. CDR3: CASSELAGPYEQYF. In nucleotides, the CDR3 is TGTGCCAGCAGTGAGCTAGCTGGTCCCTACGAGCAGTACTTC.